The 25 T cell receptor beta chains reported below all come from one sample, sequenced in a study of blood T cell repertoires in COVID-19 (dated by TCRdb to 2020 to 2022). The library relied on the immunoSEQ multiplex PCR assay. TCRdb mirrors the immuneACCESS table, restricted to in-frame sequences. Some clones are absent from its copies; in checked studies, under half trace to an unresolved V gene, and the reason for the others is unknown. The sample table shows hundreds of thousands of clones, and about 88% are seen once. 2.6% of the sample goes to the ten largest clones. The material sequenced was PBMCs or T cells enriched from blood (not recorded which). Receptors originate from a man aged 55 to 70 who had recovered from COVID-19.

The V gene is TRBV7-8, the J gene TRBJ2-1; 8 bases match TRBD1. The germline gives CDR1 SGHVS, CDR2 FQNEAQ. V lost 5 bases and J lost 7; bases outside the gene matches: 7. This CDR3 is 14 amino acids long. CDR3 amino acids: CASSLRQGQNEQFF. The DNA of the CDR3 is TGTGCCAGCAGCCTCCGACAGGGGCAGAATGAGCAGTTCTTC.

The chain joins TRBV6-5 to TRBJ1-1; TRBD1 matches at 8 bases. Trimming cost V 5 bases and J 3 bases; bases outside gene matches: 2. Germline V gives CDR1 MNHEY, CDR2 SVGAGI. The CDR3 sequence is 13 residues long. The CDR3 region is CASSLTGDTEAFF. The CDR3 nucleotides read TGTGCCAGCAGTCTGACAGGGGACACTGAAGCTTTCTTT.

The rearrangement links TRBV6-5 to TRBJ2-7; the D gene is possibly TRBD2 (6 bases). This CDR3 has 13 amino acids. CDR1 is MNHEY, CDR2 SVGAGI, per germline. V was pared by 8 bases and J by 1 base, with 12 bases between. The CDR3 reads CASAAGGSYEQYF. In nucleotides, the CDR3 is TGTGCCAGCGCTGCCGGGGGATCCTACGAGCAGTACTTC.

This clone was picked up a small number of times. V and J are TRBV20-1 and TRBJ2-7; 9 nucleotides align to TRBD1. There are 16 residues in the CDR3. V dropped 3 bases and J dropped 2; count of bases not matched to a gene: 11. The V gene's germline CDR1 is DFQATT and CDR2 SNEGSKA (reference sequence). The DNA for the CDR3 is TGCAGTGCTAGTCGAACGACAGGGGGGTCCCCCTACGAGCAGTACTTC. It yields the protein CSASRTTGGSPYEQYF.

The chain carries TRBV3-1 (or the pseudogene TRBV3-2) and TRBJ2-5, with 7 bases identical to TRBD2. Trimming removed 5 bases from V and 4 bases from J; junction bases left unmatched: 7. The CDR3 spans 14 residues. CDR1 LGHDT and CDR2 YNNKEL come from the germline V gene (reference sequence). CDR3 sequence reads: CASSAGTGGETQYF. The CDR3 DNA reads TGTGCCAGCAGCGCCGGGACGGGAGGAGAGACCCAGTACTTC.

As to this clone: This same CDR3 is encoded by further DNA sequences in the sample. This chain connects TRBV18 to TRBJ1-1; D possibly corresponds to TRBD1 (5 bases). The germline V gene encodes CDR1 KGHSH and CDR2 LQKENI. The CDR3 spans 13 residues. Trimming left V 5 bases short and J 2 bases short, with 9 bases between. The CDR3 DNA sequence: TGTGCCAGCTCAGGCGACAGAAACACTGAAGCTTTCTTT. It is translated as CASSGDRNTEAFF. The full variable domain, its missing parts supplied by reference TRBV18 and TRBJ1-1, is NAGVMQNPRHLVRRRGQEARLRCSPMKGHSHVYWYRQLPEEGLKFMVYLQKENIIDESGMPKERFSAEFPKEGPSILRIQQVVRGDSAAYFCASSGDRNTEAFFGQGTRLTVV.

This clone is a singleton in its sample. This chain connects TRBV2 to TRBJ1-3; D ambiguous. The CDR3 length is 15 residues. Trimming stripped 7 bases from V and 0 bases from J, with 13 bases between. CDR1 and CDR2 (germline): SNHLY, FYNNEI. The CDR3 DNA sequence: TGTGCCAGCACCACTGACTGGAACTCTGGAAACACCATATATTTT. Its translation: CASTTDWNSGNTIYF.

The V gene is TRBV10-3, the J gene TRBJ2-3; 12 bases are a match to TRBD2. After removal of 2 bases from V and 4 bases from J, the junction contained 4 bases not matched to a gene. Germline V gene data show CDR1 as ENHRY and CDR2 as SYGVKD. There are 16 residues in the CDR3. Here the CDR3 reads CAISELAGGRPDTQYF. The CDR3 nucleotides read TGTGCCATCAGTGAGCTAGCGGGGGGGCGTCCAGATACGCAGTATTTT.

The chain's CDR3 is CASSLSGQSRSYEQYF. The DNA for the CDR3 is TGTGCCAGTAGTTTATCAGGACAGAGCCGTTCCTACGAGCAGTACTTC. The J gene is TRBJ2-7, the V gene TRBV19, with a tentative D call TRBD1 (6 bases). Trimming took off 5 bases at V and 1 base at J, with 18 bases between the two ends. The CDR3 has 16 residues. From germline, CDR1 is LNHDA and CDR2 SQIVND (reference sequence).

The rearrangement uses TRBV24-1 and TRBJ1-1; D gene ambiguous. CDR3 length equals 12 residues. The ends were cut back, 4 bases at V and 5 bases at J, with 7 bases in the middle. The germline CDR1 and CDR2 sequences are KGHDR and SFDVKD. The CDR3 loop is CATSDAGTEAFF. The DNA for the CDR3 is TGTGCCACCAGTGACGCGGGAACTGAAGCTTTCTTT.

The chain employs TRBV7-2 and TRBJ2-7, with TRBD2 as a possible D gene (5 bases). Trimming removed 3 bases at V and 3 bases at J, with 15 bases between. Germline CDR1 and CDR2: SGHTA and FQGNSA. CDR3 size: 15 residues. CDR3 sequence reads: CASSFRDRKHYEQYF. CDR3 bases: TGTGCCAGCAGCTTTCGGGATCGCAAACACTACGAGCAGTACTTC.

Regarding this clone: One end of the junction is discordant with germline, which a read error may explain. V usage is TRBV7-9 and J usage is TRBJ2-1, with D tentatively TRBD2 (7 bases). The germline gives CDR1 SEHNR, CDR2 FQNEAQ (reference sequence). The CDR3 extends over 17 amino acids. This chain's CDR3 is CASTLGGGRLRGNEQFF. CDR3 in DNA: TGTGCCAGCACCTTAGGGGGGGGAAGACTTCGCGGCAATGAGCAGTTCTTC.

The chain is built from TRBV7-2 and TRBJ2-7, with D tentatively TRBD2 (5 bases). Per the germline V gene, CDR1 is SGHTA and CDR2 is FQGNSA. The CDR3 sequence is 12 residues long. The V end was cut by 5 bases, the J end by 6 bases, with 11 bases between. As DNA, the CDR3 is TGTGCCAGCAGCACGGACTTGGGCGAGCAGTACTTC. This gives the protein CASSTDLGEQYF.

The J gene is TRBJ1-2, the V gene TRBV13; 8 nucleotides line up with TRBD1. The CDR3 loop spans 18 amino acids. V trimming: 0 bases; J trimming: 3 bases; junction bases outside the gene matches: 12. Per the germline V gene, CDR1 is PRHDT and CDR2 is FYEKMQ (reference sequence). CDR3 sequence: CASSLGRAGGAFYYGYTF. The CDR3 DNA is TGTGCCAGCAGCTTAGGCCGGGCAGGGGGCGCATTTTACTATGGCTACACCTTC. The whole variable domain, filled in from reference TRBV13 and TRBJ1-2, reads AAGVIQSPRHLIKEKRETATLKCYPIPRHDTVYWYQQGPGQDPQFLISFYEKMQSDKGSIPDRFSAQQFSDYHSELNMSSLELGDSALYFCASSLGRAGGAFYYGYTFGSGTRLTVV.

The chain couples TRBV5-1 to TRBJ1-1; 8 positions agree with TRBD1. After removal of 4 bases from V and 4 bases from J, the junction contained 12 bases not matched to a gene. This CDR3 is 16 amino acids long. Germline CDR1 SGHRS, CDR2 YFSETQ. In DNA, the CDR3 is TGCGCCAGCAGCCCCGGGACAGGCCCCTCGGTCACTGAAGCTTTCTTT. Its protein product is CASSPGTGPSVTEAFF.

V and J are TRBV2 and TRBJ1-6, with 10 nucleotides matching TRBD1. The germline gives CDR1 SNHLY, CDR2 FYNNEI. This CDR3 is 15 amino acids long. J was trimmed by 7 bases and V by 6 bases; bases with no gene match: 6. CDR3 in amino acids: CASRAPGQGNSPLHF. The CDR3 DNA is TGTGCCAGCAGAGCGCCGGGACAGGGGAATTCACCCCTCCACTTT.

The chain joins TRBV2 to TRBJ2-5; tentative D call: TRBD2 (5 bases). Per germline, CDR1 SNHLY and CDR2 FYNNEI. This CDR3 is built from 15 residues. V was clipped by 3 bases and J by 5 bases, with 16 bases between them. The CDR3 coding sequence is TGTGCCAGCAGTGAGAGGCGGGTTAGTTCGGAGACCCAGTACTTC. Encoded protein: CASSERRVSSETQYF.

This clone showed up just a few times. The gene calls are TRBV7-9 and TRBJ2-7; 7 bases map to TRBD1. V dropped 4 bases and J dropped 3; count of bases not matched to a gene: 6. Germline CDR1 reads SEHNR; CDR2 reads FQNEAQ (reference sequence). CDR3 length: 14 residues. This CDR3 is CASSSQDRFYEQYF. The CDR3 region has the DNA TGTGCCAGCAGCTCACAGGACAGGTTCTACGAGCAGTACTTC.

The CDR3: CASSLGGAITEAFF. The CDR3 bases are TGCGCCAGCAGCTTAGGGGGGGCTATCACTGAAGCTTTCTTT. The V call is TRBV5-1, the J call TRBJ1-1; a weak D match, TRBD1 (6 bases). This CDR3 spans 14 amino acids. The V gene's germline CDR1 is SGHRS and CDR2 YFSETQ. V was cut by 2 bases and J by 4 bases, with 12 bases left in between. Supplemented by reference TRBV5-1 and TRBJ1-1, the full variable domain reads KAGVTQTPRYLIKTRGQQVTLSCSPISGHRSVSWYQQTPGQGLQFLFEYFSETQRNKGNFPGRFSGRQFSNSRSEMNVSTLELGDSALYLCASSLGGAITEAFFGQGTRLTVV.

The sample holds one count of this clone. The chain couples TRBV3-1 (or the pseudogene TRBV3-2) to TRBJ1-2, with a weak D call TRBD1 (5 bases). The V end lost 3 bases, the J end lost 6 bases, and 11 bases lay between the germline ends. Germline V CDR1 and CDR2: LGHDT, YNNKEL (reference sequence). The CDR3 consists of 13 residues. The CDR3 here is CASSHSGSDGYTF. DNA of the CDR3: TGTGCCAGCAGCCATTCAGGGTCTGATGGCTACACCTTC.

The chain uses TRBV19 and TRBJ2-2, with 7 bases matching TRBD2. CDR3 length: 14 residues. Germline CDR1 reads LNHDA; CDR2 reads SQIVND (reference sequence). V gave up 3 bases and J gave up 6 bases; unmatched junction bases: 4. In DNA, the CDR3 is TGTGCCAGTAGTATTGGGCGGGAGTCCGGGGAGCTGTTTTTT. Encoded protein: CASSIGRESGELFF.

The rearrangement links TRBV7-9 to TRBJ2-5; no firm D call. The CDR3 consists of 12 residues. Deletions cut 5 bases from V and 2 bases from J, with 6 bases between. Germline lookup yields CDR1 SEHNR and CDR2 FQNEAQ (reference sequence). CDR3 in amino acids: CASSQEQETQYF. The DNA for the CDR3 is TGTGCCAGCAGCCAGGAACAAGAGACCCAGTACTTC.

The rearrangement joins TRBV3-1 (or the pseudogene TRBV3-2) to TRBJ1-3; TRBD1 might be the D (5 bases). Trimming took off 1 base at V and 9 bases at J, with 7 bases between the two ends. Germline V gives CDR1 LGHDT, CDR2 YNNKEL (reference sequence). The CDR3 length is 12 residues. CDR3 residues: CASSQVGGTIYF. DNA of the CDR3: TGTGCCAGCAGCCAAGTGGGGGGCACCATATATTTT.

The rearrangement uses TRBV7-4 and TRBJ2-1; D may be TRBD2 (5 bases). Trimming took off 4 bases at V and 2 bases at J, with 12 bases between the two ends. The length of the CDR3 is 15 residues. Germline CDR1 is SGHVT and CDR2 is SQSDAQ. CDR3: CASSSFPGTYNEQFF. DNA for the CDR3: TGTGCCAGCAGCTCCTTCCCCGGGACCTACAATGAGCAGTTCTTC.

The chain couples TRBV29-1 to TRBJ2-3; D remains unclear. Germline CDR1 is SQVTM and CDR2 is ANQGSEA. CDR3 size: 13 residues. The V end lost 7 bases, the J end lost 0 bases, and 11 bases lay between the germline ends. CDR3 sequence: CSGIPGSTDTQYF. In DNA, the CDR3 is TGCAGCGGAATACCAGGAAGCACAGATACGCAGTATTTT.